A selection of T cell receptor beta chains follows, all from one sample in a study of T cell responses to AZD1222 COVID-19 vaccine. The method was immunoSEQ multiplex PCR; TCRdb's version includes in-frame clones alone and lacks a portion of them. Of about 180,000 clones listed, almost 90% are singletons. The sequencing used peripheral blood, collected 28 days after the second AZD1222 dose. The source of these receptors is an adult who received the AZD1222 COVID-19 vaccine. Each CDR3 is given with its conserved first and last residue.

V	J	CDR3
TRBV6-2/TRBV6-3	TRBJ2-7	CASSPIRDRGTYEQYF
TRBV6-5	TRBJ1-2	CASRKGQGSNYGYTF
TRBV7-9	TRBJ2-3	CASSQSRNTDTQYF
TRBV7-2	TRBJ2-1	CASSLGPPGLAGLNEQFF
TRBV28	TRBJ2-7	CASSLGLGEQYF
TRBV3-1/TRBV3-2	TRBJ2-3	CASSQGRSTDTQYF
TRBV28	TRBJ2-6	CASGKGGFLSGANVLTF
TRBV7-3	TRBJ2-2	CASSLPGLGATGELFF
TRBV5-3	TRBJ1-5	CARSLILVGQFGLRPQHF
TRBV7-9	TRBJ1-1	CASSQITEAFF
TRBV30	TRBJ1-4	CAWSDGQTNEKLFF
TRBV28	TRBJ2-5	CASSLSLEETQYF
TRBV5-1	TRBJ2-1	CASSLTRNEQFF
TRBV4-2	TRBJ2-3	CASSQDLADFTQYF
TRBV4-1	TRBJ2-7	CASSQRLSGGTYEQYF
TRBV19	TRBJ2-3	CASSMGQGVDTQYF
TRBV7-6	TRBJ1-4	CASSLGDSSYEKLFF
TRBV12-3/TRBV12-4	TRBJ1-4	CASTPWGNEKLFF
TRBV6-2/TRBV6-3	TRBJ2-2	CASSYNELATGELFF
TRBV6-5	TRBJ2-3	CASSGLAGGDTQYF
TRBV18	TRBJ2-2	CASSPFTENTGELFF
TRBV5-1	TRBJ2-2	CASSLSPGTGELFF
TRBV5-1	TRBJ1-1	CASSGVSGTPVLNTEAFF
TRBV28	TRBJ2-4	CASSLPQAKNIQYF
TRBV6-2/TRBV6-3	TRBJ1-2	CASSYSKPRTRGYTF
TRBV27	TRBJ2-5	CASSSLGLAEETQYF
TRBV5-1	TRBJ2-7	CASSLESSFDEQYF
TRBV18	TRBJ2-3	CASSPYGDTQYF
TRBV11-2	TRBJ2-2	CASSLVQGAGELFF
TRBV18	TRBJ2-2	CASSPLGGTGVTGELFF
TRBV6-6	TRBJ2-1	CASKAGGLNEQFF
TRBV19	TRBJ1-5	CASSISGGDILGLNNQPQHF
TRBV7-2	TRBJ1-5	CASSPTGGNQPQHF
TRBV7-3	TRBJ2-3	CASSPTGTDTQYF
TRBV9	TRBJ1-4	CASSPTPQTTNEKLFF
TRBV28	TRBJ2-7	CASRSGGAIKEQYF
TRBV7-9	TRBJ2-5	CASSLARTSGQETQYF
TRBV4-1	TRBJ2-3	CASSQEGLAGVADTQYF
TRBV6-5	TRBJ1-1	CASSYSTGNTEAFF
TRBV12-3/TRBV12-4	TRBJ1-2	CASIGAGSGYTF
TRBV4-2	TRBJ1-1	CASSQAGGGMGTEAFF
TRBV7-3	TRBJ2-1	CASSLADNYNEQFF
TRBV28	TRBJ1-2	CASSPGGAGGYTF
TRBV5-1	TRBJ1-2	CASRDREGYTF
TRBV7-6	TRBJ2-3	CASSLAFTDTQYF